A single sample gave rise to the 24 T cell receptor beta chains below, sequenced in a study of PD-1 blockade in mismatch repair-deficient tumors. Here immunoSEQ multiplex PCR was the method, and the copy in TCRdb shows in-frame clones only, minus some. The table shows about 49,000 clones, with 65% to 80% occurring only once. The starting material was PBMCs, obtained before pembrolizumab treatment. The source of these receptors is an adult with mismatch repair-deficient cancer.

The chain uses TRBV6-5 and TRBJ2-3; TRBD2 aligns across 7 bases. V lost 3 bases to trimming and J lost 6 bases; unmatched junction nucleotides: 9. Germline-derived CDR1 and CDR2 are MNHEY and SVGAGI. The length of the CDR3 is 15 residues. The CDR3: CASSYSLAEVDTQYF. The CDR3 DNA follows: TGTGCCAGCAGTTATTCTCTAGCGGAAGTCGATACGCAGTATTTT.

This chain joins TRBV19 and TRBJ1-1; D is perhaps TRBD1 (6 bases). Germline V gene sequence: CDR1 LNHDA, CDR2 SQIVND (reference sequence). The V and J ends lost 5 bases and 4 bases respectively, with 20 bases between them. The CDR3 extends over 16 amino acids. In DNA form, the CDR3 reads TGTGCCAGTAGTCCCGGGACACGAGCCGGGGGCACTGAAGCTTTCTTT. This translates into CASSPGTRAGGTEAFF.

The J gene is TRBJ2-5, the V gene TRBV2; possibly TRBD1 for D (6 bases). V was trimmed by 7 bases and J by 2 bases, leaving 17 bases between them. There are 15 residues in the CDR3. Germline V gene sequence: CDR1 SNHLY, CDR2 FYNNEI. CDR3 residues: CASTFTGLGQETQYF. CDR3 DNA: TGTGCCAGCACCTTCACAGGGTTAGGGCAAGAGACCCAGTACTTC.

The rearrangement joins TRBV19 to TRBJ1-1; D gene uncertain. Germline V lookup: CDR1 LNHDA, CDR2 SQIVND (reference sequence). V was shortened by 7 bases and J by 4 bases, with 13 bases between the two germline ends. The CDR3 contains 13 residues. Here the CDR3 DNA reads TGTGCCAGTATCCCCCCCCTGGGCACTGAAGCTTTCTTT. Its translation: CASIPPLGTEAFF.

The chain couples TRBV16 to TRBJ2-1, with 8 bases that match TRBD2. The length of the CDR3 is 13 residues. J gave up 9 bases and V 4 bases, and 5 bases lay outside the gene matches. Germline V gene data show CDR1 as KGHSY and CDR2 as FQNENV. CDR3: CASSLSGGVEQFF. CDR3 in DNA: TGTGCCAGCAGCCTTTCGGGAGGGGTTGAGCAGTTCTTC. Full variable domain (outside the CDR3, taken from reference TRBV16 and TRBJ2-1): GEEVAQTPKHLVRGEGQKAKLYCAPIKGHSYVFWYQQVLKNEFKFLISFQNENVFDETGMPKERFSAKCLPNSPCSLEIQATKLEDSAVYFCASSLSGGVEQFFGPGTRLTVL.

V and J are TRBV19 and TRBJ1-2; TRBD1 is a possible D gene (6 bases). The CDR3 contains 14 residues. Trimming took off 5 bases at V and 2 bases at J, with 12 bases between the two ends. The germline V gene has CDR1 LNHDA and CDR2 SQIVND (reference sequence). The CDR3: CASSSGQRNYGYTF. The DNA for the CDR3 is TGTGCCAGTAGTTCAGGACAGAGGAACTATGGCTACACCTTC.

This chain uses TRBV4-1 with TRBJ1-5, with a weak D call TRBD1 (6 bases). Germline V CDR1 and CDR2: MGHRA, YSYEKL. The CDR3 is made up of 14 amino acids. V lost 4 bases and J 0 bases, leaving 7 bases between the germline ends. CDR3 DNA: TGCGCCAGCAGCCTGGACAGTAGCAATCAGCCCCAGCATTTT. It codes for CASSLDSSNQPQHF.

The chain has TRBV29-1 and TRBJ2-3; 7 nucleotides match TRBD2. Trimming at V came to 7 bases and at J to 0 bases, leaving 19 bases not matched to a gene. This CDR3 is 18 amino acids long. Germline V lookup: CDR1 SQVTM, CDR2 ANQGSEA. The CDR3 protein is CSAGDGPGGTLSTDTQYF. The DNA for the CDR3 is TGCAGCGCCGGGGATGGCCCGGGGGGAACGCTTAGCACAGATACGCAGTATTTT.

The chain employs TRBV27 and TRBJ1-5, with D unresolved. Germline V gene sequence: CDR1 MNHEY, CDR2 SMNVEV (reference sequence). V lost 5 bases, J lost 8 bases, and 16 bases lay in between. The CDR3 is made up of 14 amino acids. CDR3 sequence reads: CASSPLLDGEPQHF. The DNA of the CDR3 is TGTGCCAGCAGTCCGTTATTGGATGGGGAGCCCCAGCATTTT.

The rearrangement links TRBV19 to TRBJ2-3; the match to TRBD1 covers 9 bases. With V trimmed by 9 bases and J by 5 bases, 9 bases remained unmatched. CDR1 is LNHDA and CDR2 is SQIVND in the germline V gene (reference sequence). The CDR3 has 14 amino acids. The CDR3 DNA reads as TGTGCCAGCTCACGGCGGACAGGGGAAGATACGCAGTATTTT. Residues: CASSRRTGEDTQYF.

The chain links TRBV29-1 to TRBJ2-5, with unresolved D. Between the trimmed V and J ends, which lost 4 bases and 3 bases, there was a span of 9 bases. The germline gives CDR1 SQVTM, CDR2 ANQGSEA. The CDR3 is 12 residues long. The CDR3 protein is CSVVLQKETQYF. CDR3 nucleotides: TGCAGCGTTGTATTACAGAAAGAGACCCAGTACTTC.

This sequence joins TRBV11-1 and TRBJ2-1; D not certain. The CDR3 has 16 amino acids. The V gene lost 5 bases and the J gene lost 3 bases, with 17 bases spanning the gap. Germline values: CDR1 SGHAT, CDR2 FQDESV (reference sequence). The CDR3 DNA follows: TGTGCCAGCAGCAGACAAAAGGACGCCCTCTACAATGAGCAGTTCTTC. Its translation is CASSRQKDALYNEQFF.

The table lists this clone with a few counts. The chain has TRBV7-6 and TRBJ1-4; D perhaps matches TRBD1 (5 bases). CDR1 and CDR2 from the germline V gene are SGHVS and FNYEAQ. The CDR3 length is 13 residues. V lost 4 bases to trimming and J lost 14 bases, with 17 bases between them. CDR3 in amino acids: CASSSGRSVGLFF. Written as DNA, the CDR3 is TGTGCCAGCAGCTCGGGACGGTCTGTGGGGCTGTTTTTT.

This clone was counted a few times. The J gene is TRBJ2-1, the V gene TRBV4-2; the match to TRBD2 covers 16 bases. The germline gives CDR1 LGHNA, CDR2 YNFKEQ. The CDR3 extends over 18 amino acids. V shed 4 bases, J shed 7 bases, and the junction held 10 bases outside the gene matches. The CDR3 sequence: CASSRTGLAGGQRNEQFF. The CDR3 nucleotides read TGTGCCAGCAGCCGAACGGGACTAGCGGGAGGGCAGAGAAATGAGCAGTTCTTC.

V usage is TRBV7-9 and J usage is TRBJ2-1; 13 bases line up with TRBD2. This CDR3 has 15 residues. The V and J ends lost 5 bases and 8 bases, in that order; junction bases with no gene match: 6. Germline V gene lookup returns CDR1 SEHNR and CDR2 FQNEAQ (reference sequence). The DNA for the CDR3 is TGTGCCAGCAGCCTTAGGACTAGCGGGAGCGATGAGCAGTTCTTC. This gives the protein CASSLRTSGSDEQFF.

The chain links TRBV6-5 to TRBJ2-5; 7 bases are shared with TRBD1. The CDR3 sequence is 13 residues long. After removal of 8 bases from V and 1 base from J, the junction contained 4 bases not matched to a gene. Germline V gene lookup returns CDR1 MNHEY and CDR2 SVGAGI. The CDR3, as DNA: TGTGCCAGCCGTGGGACAGCCCAAGAGACCCAGTACTTC. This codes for CASRGTAQETQYF.

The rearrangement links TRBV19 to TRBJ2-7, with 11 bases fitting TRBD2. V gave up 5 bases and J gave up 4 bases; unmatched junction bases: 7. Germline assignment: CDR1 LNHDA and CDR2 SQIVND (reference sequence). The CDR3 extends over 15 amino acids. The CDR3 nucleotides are TGTGCCAGTAGTGCCAGACTAGCGGGATGGTACGAGCAGTACTTC. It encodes CASSARLAGWYEQYF.

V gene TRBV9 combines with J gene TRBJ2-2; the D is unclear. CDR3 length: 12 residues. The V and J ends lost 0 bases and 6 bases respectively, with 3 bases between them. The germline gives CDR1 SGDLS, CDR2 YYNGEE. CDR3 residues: CASSVDSGELFF. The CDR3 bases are TGTGCCAGCAGCGTAGACTCCGGGGAGCTGTTTTTT.

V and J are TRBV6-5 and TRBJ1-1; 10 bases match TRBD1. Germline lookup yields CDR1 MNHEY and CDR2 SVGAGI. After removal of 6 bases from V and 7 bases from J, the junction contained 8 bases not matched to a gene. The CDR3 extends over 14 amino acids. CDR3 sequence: CASSLTDRGIEAFF. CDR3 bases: TGTGCCAGCAGCCTAACGGACAGGGGGATTGAAGCTTTCTTT.

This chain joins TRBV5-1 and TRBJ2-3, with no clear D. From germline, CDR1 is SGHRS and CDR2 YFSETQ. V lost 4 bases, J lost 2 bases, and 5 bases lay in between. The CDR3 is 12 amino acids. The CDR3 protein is CASSLTTDTQYF. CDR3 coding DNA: TGCGCCAGCAGCCTTACCACAGATACGCAGTATTTT.

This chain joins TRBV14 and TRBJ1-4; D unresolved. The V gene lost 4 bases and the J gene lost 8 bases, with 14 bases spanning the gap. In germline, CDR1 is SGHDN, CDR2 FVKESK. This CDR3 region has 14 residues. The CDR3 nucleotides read TGTGCCAGCAGCCCGCGACCGGGCGGGGAAAAACTGTTTTTT. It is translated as CASSPRPGGEKLFF.

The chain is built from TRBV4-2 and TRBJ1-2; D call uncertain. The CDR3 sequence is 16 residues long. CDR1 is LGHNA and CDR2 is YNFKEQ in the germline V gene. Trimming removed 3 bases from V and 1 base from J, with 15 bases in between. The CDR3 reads CASSHLEGAYNYGYTF. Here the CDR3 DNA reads TGTGCCAGCAGCCATCTGGAAGGCGCGTATAACTATGGCTACACCTTC.

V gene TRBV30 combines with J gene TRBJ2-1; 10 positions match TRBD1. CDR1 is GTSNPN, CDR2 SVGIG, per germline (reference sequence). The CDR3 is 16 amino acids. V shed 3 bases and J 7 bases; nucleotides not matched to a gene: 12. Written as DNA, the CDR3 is TGTGCCTGGAGACCATGGGACAGGGGTTCCGTGAATGAGCAGTTCTTC. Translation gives CAWRPWDRGSVNEQFF. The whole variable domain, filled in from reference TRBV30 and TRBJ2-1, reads SQTIHQWPATLVQPVGSPLSLECTVEGTSNPNLYWYRQAAGRGLQLLFYSVGIGQISSEVPQNLSASRPQDRQFILSSKKLLLSDSGFYLCAWRPWDRGSVNEQFFGPGTRLTVL.

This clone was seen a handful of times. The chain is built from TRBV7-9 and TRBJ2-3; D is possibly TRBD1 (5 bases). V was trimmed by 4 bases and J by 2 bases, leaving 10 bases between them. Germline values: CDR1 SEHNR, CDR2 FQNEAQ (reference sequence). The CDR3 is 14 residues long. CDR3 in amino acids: CASSSGHATDTQYF. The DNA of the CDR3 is TGTGCCAGCAGCTCCGGACACGCCACAGATACGCAGTATTTT.